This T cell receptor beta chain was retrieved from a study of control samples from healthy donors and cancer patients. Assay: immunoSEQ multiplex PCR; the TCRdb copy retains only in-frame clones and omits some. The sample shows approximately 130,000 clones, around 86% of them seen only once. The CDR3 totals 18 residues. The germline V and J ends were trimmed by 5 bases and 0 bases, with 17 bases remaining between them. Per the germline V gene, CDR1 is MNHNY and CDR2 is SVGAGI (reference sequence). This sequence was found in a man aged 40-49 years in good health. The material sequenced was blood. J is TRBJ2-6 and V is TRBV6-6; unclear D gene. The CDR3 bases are TGTGCCAGCAGTCTTAAGGCGCAGTCGTTCTCTGGGGCCAACGTCCTGACTTTC. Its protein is CASSLKAQSFSGANVLTF.